Listed below are T cell receptor beta chains from one sample, sequenced in a study of blood T cell repertoires in COVID-19. TCRdb keeps only in-frame clones here, not all; method: immunoSEQ multiplex PCR. This table holds more than 150,000 clones, about 88% found once. Sequenced sample: peripheral blood. The receptors come from a man aged 65 to 85 with active or convalescent COVID-19. CDR3s include the opening cysteine and the closing phenylalanine or tryptophan. The D gene is left open where the match is weak. Where a row states a size, it is once, few, many or the class of an expanded clone; other rows omit it.

v_call	d_call	clone_size	j_call	cdr3_nt	cdr3_aa
TRBV24-1	-	-	TRBJ2-7	TGTGCCACCAGTGACGGGTACGAGCAGTACTTC	CATSDGYEQYF
TRBV5-1	TRBD1	once	TRBJ2-7	TGCGCCAGCAGCTTGGGGACAGGGGGAGGCTACGAGCAGTACTTC	CASSLGTGGGYEQYF
TRBV29-1	TRBD1	-	TRBJ2-7	TGCAGCGTTGCTGCCCAGGGGGCGCGGGAGCAGTACTTC	CSVAAQGAREQYF
TRBV6-2/TRBV6-3	TRBD1	-	TRBJ2-7	TGTGCCAGCAGTAGCCCCGACAGGGGGGGATACGAGCAGTACTTC	CASSSPDRGGYEQYF
TRBV4-1	TRBD2	-	TRBJ2-5	TGCGCCAGCAGCCAAGATTGGTCTAGCGGGGGGGTAGAAGAGACCCAGTACTTC	CASSQDWSSGGVEETQYF
TRBV2	TRBD2	few	TRBJ2-2	TGTGCCAGCAGTTTTAGCGGGGGGCCCGGGGAGCTGTTTTTT	CASSFSGGPGELFF
TRBV5-5	-	-	TRBJ2-7	TGTGCCAGCAGCTTGGGTAACTACGAGCAGTACTTC	CASSLGNYEQYF
TRBV5-1	-	-	TRBJ2-7	TGCGCCAGCAGCTTGGTAGACCGAGGCTACGAGCAGTACTTC	CASSLVDRGYEQYF
TRBV6-4	TRBD1	-	TRBJ2-7	TGTGCCAGCATTATGGACAGGGGCTGCTACGAGCAGTACTTC	CASIMDRGCYEQYF
TRBV29-1	-	-	TRBJ1-4	TGCAGCGTCTCTCCTCGCGGCCTGGCGGAGAAAAAACTGTTTTTT	CSVSPRGLAEKKLFF
TRBV28	-	-	TRBJ1-6	TGTGCCAGCAGTCTGGACACTTCACCCCTCCACTTT	CASSLDTSPLHF
TRBV7-8	-	once	TRBJ2-2	TGTGCCAGCAGCTCCAACTTGAACACCGGGGAGCTGTTTTTT	CASSSNLNTGELFF
TRBV19	TRBD1	-	TRBJ1-2	TGTGCCAGTAGCCAAACCGGACAGGGGGGCTACACCTTC	CASSQTGQGGYTF
TRBV5-6	TRBD2	-	TRBJ2-1	TGTGCCAGCAGCATAGAACTAGCGGGAGGGCAGACATCCAATGAGCAGTTCTTC	CASSIELAGGQTSNEQFF
TRBV5-1	TRBD1	-	TRBJ1-3	TGCGCCAGCAGCGGTGGACAGGGAAGGGGAAACACCATATATTTT	CASSGGQGRGNTIYF
TRBV6-2/TRBV6-3	-	once	TRBJ2-1	TGTGCCAGCAGTTACCGAGGACAGCCCTCAATCTTC	CASSYRGQPSIF
TRBV27	TRBD1	-	TRBJ2-3	TGTGCCAGCAGTTTTTCCGGGACAGGGTCTTCAGATACGCAGTATTTT	CASSFSGTGSSDTQYF
TRBV7-2	TRBD1	-	TRBJ1-5	TGTGCCAGCAGCTTACAGGGGGGCAATCAGCCCCAGCATTTT	CASSLQGGNQPQHF
TRBV13	TRBD2	-	TRBJ2-1	TGTGCCAGCAGCTCCCCCCAACTAGCGGAGGCCTACAATGAGCAGTTCTTC	CASSSPQLAEAYNEQFF
TRBV15	TRBD1	once	TRBJ2-4	TGTGCCACCAGCAGAGTTGAGGACAGGACCAAAAACATTCAGTACTTC	CATSRVEDRTKNIQYF
TRBV18	-	-	TRBJ2-1	TGTGCCAGCTCACCACCGGTACGACACCGTTCCTACAATGAGCAGTTCTTC	CASSPPVRHRSYNEQFF
TRBV5-1	TRBD2	-	TRBJ2-7	TGCGCCAGCAGCGGGGGGGGACGGCTTTACGAGCAGTACTTC	CASSGGGRLYEQYF
TRBV3-1/TRBV3-2	TRBD2	-	TRBJ2-5	TGTGCCAGCAGCCAGGGACTAGCGGCCATCTCCAAGACCCAGTACTTC	CASSQGLAAISKTQYF